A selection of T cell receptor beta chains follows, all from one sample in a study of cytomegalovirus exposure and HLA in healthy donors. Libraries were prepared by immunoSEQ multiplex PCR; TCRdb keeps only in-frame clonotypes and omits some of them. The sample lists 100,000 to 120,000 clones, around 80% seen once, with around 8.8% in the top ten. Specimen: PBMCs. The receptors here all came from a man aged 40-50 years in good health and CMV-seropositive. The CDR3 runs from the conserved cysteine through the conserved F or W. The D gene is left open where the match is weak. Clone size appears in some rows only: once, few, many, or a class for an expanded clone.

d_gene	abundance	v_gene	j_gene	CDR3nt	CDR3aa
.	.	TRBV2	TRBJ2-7	TGTGCCAGCAGTGTACAGGGTAGGGAGCAGTACTTC	CASSVQGREQYF
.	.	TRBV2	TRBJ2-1	TGTGCCAGCAGTCTATACTACAATGAGCAGTTCTTC	CASSLYYNEQFF
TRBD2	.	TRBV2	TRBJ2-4	TGTGCCAGCAGCCCGGGACTAGCGGGGGGCCCCTCATACTTC	CASSPGLAGGPSYF
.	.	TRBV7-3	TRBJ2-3	TGTGCCAGCAGCTCGACGACACAAGATACGCAGTATTTT	CASSSTTQDTQYF
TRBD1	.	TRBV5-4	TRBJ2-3	TGTGCCAGCAGCTCACTACGGACAGGGGGTACAGATACGCAGTATTTT	CASSSLRTGGTDTQYF
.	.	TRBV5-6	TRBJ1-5	TGTGCCAGCAGCTACAGGTTTAGCAATCAGCCCCAGCATTTT	CASSYRFSNQPQHF
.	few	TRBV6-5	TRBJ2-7	TGTGCCAGCAGTGACAGGGGAGGGTACGAGCAGTACTTC	CASSDRGGYEQYF
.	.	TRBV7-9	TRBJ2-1	TGTGCCAGCAGCTTAGTACAGGGAATCTACAATGAGCAGTTCTTC	CASSLVQGIYNEQFF
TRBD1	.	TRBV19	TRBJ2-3	TGTGCCAGTAGAGAGGGGGCATTCGCCGCAGATACGCAGTATTTT	CASREGAFAADTQYF
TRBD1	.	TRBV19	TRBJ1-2	TGTGCCAGCCATGGAGGGACAGCCTATGGAGAGGGCGGCTACACCTTC	CASHGGTAYGEGGYTF
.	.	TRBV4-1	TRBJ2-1	TGCGCCAGCAGCCAAGGCCCCGAGGCGAATGAGCAGTTCTTC	CASSQGPEANEQFF
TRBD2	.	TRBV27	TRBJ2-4	TGTGCCAGCAGAGGACTAGCGGGAGACCCACGCTTAGCCAAAAACATTCAGTACTTC	CASRGLAGDPRLAKNIQYF
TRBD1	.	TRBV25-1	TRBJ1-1	TGTGCCAGCGGGGAACAGGGACAGACTGAAGCTTTCTTT	CASGEQGQTEAFF
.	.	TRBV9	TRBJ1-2	TGTGCCAGCAGCGTAGGTGTAGAAGCTAACTATGGCTACACCTTC	CASSVGVEANYGYTF
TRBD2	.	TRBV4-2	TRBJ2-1	TGTGCCAGCAGCCAAGAAGATAGGAAACGGGGGGGCTACAATGAGCAGTTCTTC	CASSQEDRKRGGYNEQFF
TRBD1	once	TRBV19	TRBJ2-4	TGTGCCAGTAGTCAGACAGGGGGCCACAAAAACATTCAGTACTTC	CASSQTGGHKNIQYF
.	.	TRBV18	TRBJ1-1	TGTGCCAGCTCACCCGTTACAATGAACACTGAAGCTTTCTTT	CASSPVTMNTEAFF
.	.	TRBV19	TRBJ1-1	TGTGCCAGTAGTATCTCGGGCGCCCAGGGGACTGAAGCTTTCTTT	CASSISGAQGTEAFF
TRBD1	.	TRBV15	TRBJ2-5	TGTGCCACCAGCAGAAACCTTAGGGGGCGGCCACTGTCACCAGAGACCCAGTACTTC	CATSRNLRGRPLSPETQYF
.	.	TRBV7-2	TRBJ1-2	TGTGCCAGCAGCCCATCAAGGACTTTTACGAAGGATGGCTACACCTTC	CASSPSRTFTKDGYTF
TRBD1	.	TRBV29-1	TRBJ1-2	TGCAGCGTTGAAGTGGACAGGGGGTTTAACTATGGCTACACCTTC	CSVEVDRGFNYGYTF
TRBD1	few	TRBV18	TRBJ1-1	TGTGCCAGCTCACCAACGACAGGGTTGAACACTGAAGCTTTCTTT	CASSPTTGLNTEAFF
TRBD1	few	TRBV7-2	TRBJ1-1	TGTGCCAGCAGCTTAGCCGGCCGGGACAGGGCCCTTCGCGTGAACACTGAAGCTTTCTTT	CASSLAGRDRALRVNTEAFF
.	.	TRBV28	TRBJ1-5	TGTGCCAGCAGCGTGGGGGGGGGCCATCAGCCCCAGCATTTT	CASSVGGGHQPQHF
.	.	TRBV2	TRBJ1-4	TGTGCCAGCAGTGGCAGGGCTGGGACTAATGAAAAACTGTTTTTT	CASSGRAGTNEKLFF
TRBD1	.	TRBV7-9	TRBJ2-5	TGTGCCAGCAGCTTCCGACAGGGGAGTCGGGAGACCCAGTACTTC	CASSFRQGSRETQYF
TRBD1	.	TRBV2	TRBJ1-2	TGTGCCAGCAGCCCGGGACAGGGGGATGATGGCTACACCTTC	CASSPGQGDDGYTF
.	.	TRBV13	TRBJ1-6	TGTGCCAGCCGGCATGAGGGATCCTATAATTCACCCCTCCACTTT	CASRHEGSYNSPLHF
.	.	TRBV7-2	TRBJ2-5	TGTGCCAGCAGCTTAGGGCCCCTGGGACAACCTCAAGAGACCCAGTACTTC	CASSLGPLGQPQETQYF
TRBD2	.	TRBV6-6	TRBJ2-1	TGTGCCAGCAGTTACCCTAGCGGGGGGGTCGATGAGCAGTTCTTC	CASSYPSGGVDEQFF
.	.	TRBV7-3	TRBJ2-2	TGTGCCAGCAGCTCGGGGAACACCGGGGAGCTGTTTTTT	CASSSGNTGELFF
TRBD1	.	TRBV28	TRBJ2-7	TGTGCCAGCAGTTCTAGGGGGCAGGACGAGCAGTACTTC	CASSSRGQDEQYF
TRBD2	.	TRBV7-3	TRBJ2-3	TGTGCCAGCAGCTTAAAGCCTAGCGGAGACACAGATACGCAGTATTTT	CASSLKPSGDTDTQYF
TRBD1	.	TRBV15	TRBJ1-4	TGTGCCACCAGGTACAGGGGGCTCGGTGAAAAACTGTTTTTT	CATRYRGLGEKLFF
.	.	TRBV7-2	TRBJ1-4	TGTGCCAGCAGCCCCTCCCCTCAGGGGCAGCCCCGTGAAAAACTGTTTTTT	CASSPSPQGQPREKLFF
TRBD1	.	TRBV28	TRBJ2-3	TGTGCCAGCAGTCTTAGGCTCGGTTTCCGGGACAGGGTAACAGATACGCAGTATTTT	CASSLRLGFRDRVTDTQYF
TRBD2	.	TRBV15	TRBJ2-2	TGTGCCACCAGCAGAGGGGGACTAGCCGCCGGGGAGCTGTTTTTT	CATSRGGLAAGELFF
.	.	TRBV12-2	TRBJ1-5	TGTGCAAGTCGCCTCAGGGGAGGGCAGCCCCAGCATTTT	CASRLRGGQPQHF
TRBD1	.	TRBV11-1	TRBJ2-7	TGTGCCAGCAGCTTAGCCGGCAGGGGGCCCCTCTACGAGCAGTACTTC	CASSLAGRGPLYEQYF
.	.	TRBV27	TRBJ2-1	TGTGCCAGCAGTTTATCCCGGGATACCTACAATGAGCAGTTCTTC	CASSLSRDTYNEQFF
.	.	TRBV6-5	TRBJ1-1	TGTGCCAGCAGCCGGGGGGTGGGGACTGAAGCTTTCTTT	CASSRGVGTEAFF